This TCR beta chain appears in the sequencing data of a study of CD8 T cells in ankylosing spondylitis. Study results and caveats: Eight or nine highly homologous variants made up a TCR beta motif that seemed to typify ankylosing spondylitis blood.

Quantitative 5'-RACE with molecular barcodes was used to make the TCR beta libraries. MiXCR was run by TCRdb on the 5' RACE reads, yielding one entry per CDR3 protein. Among 300,000 to 400,000 distinct CDR3 sequences listed, around 20% were seen once. This CDR3 spans 15 amino acids. V was trimmed by 7 bases and J by 0 bases, leaving 16 bases between them. Germline CDR1 is SQVTM and CDR2 is ANQGSEA. The table lists this clonotype with a few counts. Antigen specificity is unknown. The chain recombines TRBV29-1 with TRBJ1-3, with D possibly being TRBD1 (6 bases). The source of this sequence is a male donor with ankylosing spondylitis or in good health (not recorded which). Sequenced: blood, either unsorted or a sorted T cell fraction (not recorded which). The CDR3 loop is CSAGQSRSSGNTIYF. The CDR3 DNA follows: TGCAGCGCTGGACAGTCGAGAAGCTCTGGAAACACCATATATTTT.